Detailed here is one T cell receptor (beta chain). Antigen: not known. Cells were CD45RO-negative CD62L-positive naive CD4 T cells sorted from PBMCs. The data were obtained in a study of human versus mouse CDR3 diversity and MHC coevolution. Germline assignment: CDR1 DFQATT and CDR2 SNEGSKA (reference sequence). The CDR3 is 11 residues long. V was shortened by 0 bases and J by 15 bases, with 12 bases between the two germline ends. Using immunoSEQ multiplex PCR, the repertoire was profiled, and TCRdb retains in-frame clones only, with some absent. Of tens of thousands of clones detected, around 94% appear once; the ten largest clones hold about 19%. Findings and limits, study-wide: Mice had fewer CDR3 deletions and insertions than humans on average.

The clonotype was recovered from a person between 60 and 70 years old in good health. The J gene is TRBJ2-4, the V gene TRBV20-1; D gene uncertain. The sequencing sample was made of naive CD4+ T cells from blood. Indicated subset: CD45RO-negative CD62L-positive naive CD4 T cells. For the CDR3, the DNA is TGCAGTGCTAGAGACGACGGGTTTCGGTACTTC. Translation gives CSARDDGFRYF.